Presented here are 3 T cell receptor beta chains from one specimen sequenced in a study of PD-1 blockade in classical Hodgkin lymphoma. Assay: immunoSEQ multiplex PCR; the TCRdb copy retains only in-frame clones and omits some. The repertoire holds about 25,000 clones, roughly 76% seen once, with 30% in the top ten. Time point reported: cycle 4 day 1 (C4D1), after five to seven weeks of nivolumab. The patients all showed relapse after autologous stem cell transplantation, while their brentuximab vedotin exposure varied. Sample: peripheral blood mononuclear cells (PBMCs), taken before the fourth cycle of nivolumab. Receptor source: a human donor with classical Hodgkin lymphoma.

J is TRBJ1-2 and V is TRBV29-1; D gene uncertain. Germline values: CDR1 SQVTM, CDR2 ANQGSEA. The CDR3 is 11 amino acids. V lost 4 bases to trimming and J lost 7 bases, with 10 bases between them. The CDR3 DNA reads TGCAGCGTTGTTTGGGGAAGTGGCTACACCTTC. Its protein product is CSVVWGSGYTF.

This clone was found once. The chain recombines TRBV25-1 with TRBJ2-5; D gene unclear. With 8 bases removed from V and 1 base from J, the gap between germline ends came to 17 bases. The CDR3 is 15 amino acids. Per germline, CDR1 MGHDK and CDR2 SYGVNS. CDR3 residues: CASSSVNIGQETQYF. CDR3 sequence (DNA): TGTGCCAGCTCCTCCGTTAACATAGGCCAAGAGACCCAGTACTTC.

The chain combines TRBV11-2 with TRBJ1-1, with TRBD1 matching 7 bases. V shed 2 bases, J shed 2 bases, and the junction held 5 bases outside the gene matches. This CDR3 has 15 residues. Germline lookup yields CDR1 SGHAT and CDR2 FQNNGV. As DNA, the CDR3 is TGTGCCAGCAGCTTACTGGGACAGTCCAACACTGAAGCTTTCTTT. Its protein is CASSLLGQSNTEAFF.